This entry features one TCR beta chain sequence. Antigen: not known. The sample is drawn from a study of cytomegalovirus exposure and HLA in healthy donors. Study-level results: Differences between HLA loci emerged in a later analysis of TCR association rates, with DRB1 most and HLA-C fewest. In a later analysis, a genetic analysis reported fewer productive-TCR N-insertions in an Asian-associated ancestry cluster than the cohort average.

PCR was performed using 60 Vbeta and 13 Jbeta primers. Using immunoSEQ multiplex PCR, the repertoire was profiled, and TCRdb retains in-frame clones only, with some absent. The table lists 110,000 or so clones, 65% to 85% of them singletons, with 5% to 6% in the top ten. V shed 3 bases and J 6 bases; nucleotides not matched to a gene: 13. Germline V gene lookup returns CDR1 ENHRY and CDR2 SYGVKD. CDR3 length: 16 residues. Sequencing used PBMCs. The source of this sequence is a woman in her thirties in good health and CMV-seropositive. The J gene is TRBJ2-7, the V gene TRBV10-3, with TRBD2 matching 8 bases. CDR3 sequence reads: CAISETPSGRGSEQYF. CDR3 nucleotide sequence: TGTGCCATCAGTGAAACTCCCAGCGGGAGAGGGTCCGAGCAGTACTTC.